The 32 T cell receptor beta chains given below trace back to one sample, sequenced in a study of T cell responses to AZD1222 COVID-19 vaccine. TCRdb's table, derived via immunoSEQ multiplex PCR, lists solely in-frame clones and lacks some. The profile shows tens of thousands of clones, roughly 90% of them singletons. The material was peripheral blood, obtained on day 0 of AZD1222 vaccination. The receptors derive from an adult in good health.

The rearrangement links TRBV6-5 to TRBJ2-2; TRBD1 aligns across 10 bases. The junction had 5 bases not matched to a gene; V was cut back by 4 bases and J by 3 bases. In germline, CDR1 is MNHEY, CDR2 SVGAGI. CDR3 length equals 16 residues. This CDR3 reads CASSSTGGGYTGELFF. The CDR3 DNA sequence: TGTGCCAGCAGTTCGACAGGGGGCGGGTACACCGGGGAGCTGTTTTTT.

CDR3: CASSVLSTNTGELFF. DNA of the CDR3: TGTGCCAGCAGCGTCCTATCAACGAACACCGGGGAGCTGTTTTTT. This rearrangement joins TRBV7-8 to TRBJ2-2, with D unclear. Trimming took 5 bases from V and 0 from J, leaving 10 bases between them. This CDR3 is built from 15 residues. CDR1 SGHVS and CDR2 FQNEAQ come from the germline V gene.

The rearrangement uses TRBV4-1 and TRBJ2-7; 7 bases map to TRBD1. Trimming cost V 0 bases and J 7 bases; bases outside gene matches: 12. The CDR3 covers 16 residues. Germline loops: CDR1 MGHRA, CDR2 YSYEKL. The CDR3 loop reads CASSQEQQTGFREQYF. The CDR3 DNA reads as TGCGCCAGCAGCCAAGAGCAGCAGACAGGGTTTCGGGAGCAGTACTTC.

The chain recombines TRBV3-1 (or the pseudogene TRBV3-2) with TRBJ2-7, with 12 bases matching TRBD2. The length of the CDR3 is 18 residues. V lost 0 bases, J lost 5 bases, and 11 bases stayed unmatched. In germline, CDR1 is LGHDT, CDR2 YNNKEL (reference sequence). Written as DNA, the CDR3 is TGTGCCAGCAGCCAAGATTATCCTAGCGGGAGGGCCCCCAACGAGCAGTACTTC. This sequence encodes CASSQDYPSGRAPNEQYF.

The chain joins TRBV12-5 to TRBJ2-2; the match to TRBD2 covers 10 bases. CDR1 is LGHNT and CDR2 is FRNRAP in the germline V gene. Trimming cost V 4 bases and J 2 bases; bases outside gene matches: 4. The CDR3 spans 16 residues. The CDR3 region is CASGSGTSVNTGELFF. The CDR3 DNA sequence: TGTGCTAGTGGTTCCGGGACTAGCGTCAACACCGGGGAGCTGTTTTTT.

This rearrangement joins TRBV5-4 to TRBJ1-1; D not certain. Per germline, CDR1 SGHNT and CDR2 YYREEE (reference sequence). V gave up 4 bases and J gave up 5 bases, with 15 bases separating them. There are 14 residues in the CDR3. The CDR3 region is CASSPGGPGTEAFF. The CDR3, as DNA: TGTGCCAGCAGCCCGGGAGGTCCGGGTACTGAAGCTTTCTTT.

The chain has TRBV5-4 and TRBJ2-1, with 10 bases lining up with TRBD2. With 3 bases clipped from V and 8 bases from J, the junction kept 8 bases outside the gene matches. Germline V gene sequence: CDR1 SGHNT, CDR2 YYREEE (reference sequence). This CDR3 contains 15 residues. The CDR3 is CASSSLLAGVYEQFF. The CDR3 nucleotides are TGTGCCAGCAGCTCACTTCTAGCGGGAGTCTATGAGCAGTTCTTC. Complete variable domain (other parts from reference TRBV5-4 and TRBJ2-1): ETGVTQSPTHLIKTRGQQVTLRCSSQSGHNTVSWYQQALGQGPQFIFQYYREEENGRGNFPPRFSGLQFPNYSSELNVNALELDDSALYLCASSSLLAGVYEQFFGPGTRLTVL.

The rearrangement links TRBV4-3 to TRBJ2-2, with D possibly matching TRBD1 (5 bases). The CDR3 is made up of 15 amino acids. V lost 0 bases, J lost 8 bases, and 13 bases lay in between. Per the germline V gene, CDR1 is LGHNA and CDR2 is YSLEER. The CDR3 here is CASSQDQQVPGELFF. In DNA form, the CDR3 reads TGCGCCAGCAGCCAAGATCAACAGGTTCCTGGGGAGCTGTTTTTT.

The V call is TRBV6-5, the J call TRBJ1-1; unclear D gene. Germline V gene lookup returns CDR1 MNHEY and CDR2 SVGAGI. V was shortened by 1 base and J by 0 bases, with 3 bases between the two germline ends. This CDR3 is built from 13 residues. The CDR3 bases are TGTGCCAGCAGTTACTTGGTGAACACTGAAGCTTTCTTT. Translation gives CASSYLVNTEAFF.

The V call is TRBV10-1, the J call TRBJ2-6; D ambiguous. Germline lookup yields CDR1 WNHNN and CDR2 SYGVQD (reference sequence). The CDR3 is 12 residues long. V was cut by 6 bases and J by 0 bases, with 0 bases left in between. CDR3 DNA: TGCGCCAGCAGCTCTGGGGCCAACGTCCTGACTTTC. Amino acids: CASSSGANVLTF.

The rearrangement links TRBV19 to TRBJ2-1, with a weak D call TRBD1 (5 bases). Germline V lookup: CDR1 LNHDA, CDR2 SQIVND (reference sequence). Trimming shortened V by 3 bases and J by 9 bases, and 12 bases separated the two germline ends. The CDR3 is made up of 13 amino acids. CDR3 sequence reads: CASSIRQTGEQFF. The DNA of the CDR3 is TGTGCCAGTAGTATTCGACAGACCGGTGAGCAGTTCTTC.

The chain has TRBV2 and TRBJ2-5, with 9 positions matching TRBD1. The germline CDR1 and CDR2 sequences are SNHLY and FYNNEI. J lost 5 bases, V lost 5 bases, and 6 bases had no gene match. The CDR3 is made up of 14 amino acids. Here the CDR3 DNA reads TGTGCCAGCAGTATGGACAGGGGAACGGAGACCCAGTACTTC. Translating it yields CASSMDRGTETQYF.

This clone was found once. The V gene is TRBV10-1, the J gene TRBJ2-3; 11 nucleotides agree with TRBD1. This CDR3 has 15 residues. Trimming took 7 bases from V and 3 from J; bases not matched to a gene: 6. Germline loops: CDR1 WNHNN, CDR2 SYGVQD (reference sequence). CDR3 DNA: TGCGCCAGCACCGGGGACAGGGGGGTGACAGATACGCAGTATTTT. The encoded protein is CASTGDRGVTDTQYF.

This clone was counted once. The rearrangement joins TRBV4-2 to TRBJ1-2, with a weak D call TRBD1 (5 bases). This CDR3 has 16 amino acids. V was pared by 1 base and J by 6 bases, with 18 bases between. Germline V gene lookup returns CDR1 LGHNA and CDR2 YNFKEQ. The CDR3 sequence is CASSQVRTLGVNGYTF. CDR3 coding DNA: TGTGCCAGCAGCCAAGTCAGGACTTTGGGGGTTAATGGCTACACCTTC.

V usage is TRBV5-6 and J usage is TRBJ2-7, with TRBD2 as a possible D gene (6 bases). Trimming cost V 6 bases and J 2 bases, with 21 bases left between them. From germline, CDR1 is SGHDT and CDR2 YYEEEE. The CDR3 is made up of 16 amino acids. In DNA, the CDR3 is TGTGCCAGCACCAAGGGCGGGGCAGGTGTTACCTACGAGCAGTACTTC. Translating it yields CASTKGGAGVTYEQYF.

V usage is TRBV15 and J usage is TRBJ2-5; D perhaps matches TRBD1 (5 bases). Germline CDR1 LNHNV, CDR2 YYDKDF (reference sequence). The CDR3 runs 15 residues. The germline V and J ends were trimmed by 3 bases and 1 base, with 12 bases remaining between them. CDR3 nucleotide sequence: TGTGCCACCAGCAGCATGACAGCACCCCAAGAGACCCAGTACTTC. Protein sequence: CATSSMTAPQETQYF.

The rearrangement joins TRBV7-2 to TRBJ2-3, with D possibly being TRBD2 (6 bases). With 0 bases removed from V and 6 bases from J, the gap between germline ends came to 10 bases. CDR1 is SGHTA, CDR2 FQGNSA, per germline. The CDR3 contains 14 residues. CDR3 nucleotide sequence: TGTGCCAGCAGCTTAGCGCTGAGCGGGGATACGCAGTATTTT. Amino acid sequence: CASSLALSGDTQYF.

This chain uses TRBV6-2 or TRBV6-3 with TRBJ1-6; the D is unclear. The CDR3 runs to 14 residues. Trimming cost V 5 bases and J 8 bases, with 13 bases left between them. Germline CDR1 and CDR2: MNHEY and SVGEGT. Here the CDR3 reads CASSHVSYDSPLHF. The CDR3 DNA reads as TGTGCCAGCAGTCACGTGTCTTACGATTCACCCCTCCACTTT.

The rearrangement uses TRBV18 and TRBJ1-2; 7 bases agree with TRBD1. Germline V gene data show CDR1 as KGHSH and CDR2 as LQKENI. V trimming: 2 bases; J trimming: 8 bases; junction bases outside the gene matches: 17. The CDR3 has 17 amino acids. The CDR3 region is CASSPFEIELGTDGYTF. CDR3 DNA sequence: TGTGCCAGCTCACCATTCGAAATAGAGTTAGGGACAGACGGCTACACCTTC.

The gene calls are TRBV14 and TRBJ2-1; D not certain. The ends were cut back, 1 base at V and 0 bases at J, with 13 bases in the middle. Germline CDR1 is SGHDN and CDR2 is FVKESK. The CDR3 contains 17 residues. CDR3 region: CASSQVGSPSSYNEQFF. CDR3 nucleotide sequence: TGTGCCAGCAGCCAAGTGGGGTCACCGAGCTCCTACAATGAGCAGTTCTTC.

The rearrangement joins TRBV27 to TRBJ2-1; TRBD2 matches 12 bases. The CDR3 totals 15 residues. Germline loops: CDR1 MNHEY, CDR2 SMNVEV (reference sequence). Germline trimming cut 6 bases from V and 5 bases from J; bases unmatched to any gene: 5. The CDR3 DNA follows: TGTGCCAGCAGACTAGCGGGGGGCAACAACAATGAGCAGTTCTTC. Translation: CASRLAGGNNNEQFF.

The CDR3, as DNA: TGTGCCAGTAGTATTGGGGGACAGACTATGCTTTCAGGCTACACCTTC. Amino acids: CASSIGGQTMLSGYTF. The chain is built from TRBV19 and TRBJ1-2; 7 nucleotides line up with TRBD1. V shed 3 bases and J 8 bases; nucleotides not matched to a gene: 15. The CDR3 totals 16 residues. The germline V gene has CDR1 LNHDA and CDR2 SQIVND (reference sequence).

V gene TRBV3-1 (or the pseudogene TRBV3-2) combines with J gene TRBJ1-1; 7 positions match TRBD1. The trim removed 6 bases at V and 1 base at J, leaving 5 bases unmatched. In germline, CDR1 is LGHDT, CDR2 YNNKEL (reference sequence). The CDR3 spans 14 residues. The CDR3: CASSLAGGNTEAFF. DNA for the CDR3: TGTGCCAGCAGTCTCGCAGGGGGGAACACTGAAGCTTTCTTT.

The chain carries TRBV29-1 and TRBJ2-1; the D gene is possibly TRBD1 (5 bases). This CDR3 comprises 16 residues. Deletions cut 5 bases from V and 11 bases from J, with 28 bases between. The germline V gene encodes CDR1 SQVTM and CDR2 ANQGSEA. The CDR3 bases are TGCAGCGTTCTCCCACCAGGGTTACCTAATGTTGGGCAGCAGTTCTTC. This codes for CSVLPPGLPNVGQQFF.

The V and J genes are TRBV6-2 or TRBV6-3 and TRBJ2-7; 9 bases agree with TRBD1. Germline trimming cut 2 bases from V and 8 bases from J; bases unmatched to any gene: 19. Germline CDR1 MNHEY, CDR2 SVGEGT. This CDR3 is 18 amino acids long. DNA of the CDR3: TGTGCCAGCAGTTACAGTCCCGATGGGACAGGGCCACTGAGGCAGCAGTACTTC. Translated: CASSYSPDGTGPLRQQYF.

This clone was observed a few times. The chain joins TRBV9 to TRBJ2-2, with D possibly TRBD1 on 6 matching bases. Germline lookup yields CDR1 SGDLS and CDR2 YYNGEE. V lost 7 bases and J lost 3, with 16 bases in between. This CDR3 has 15 amino acids. CDR3 amino acids: CASSQGPPDTGELFF. The CDR3 bases are TGTGCCAGCTCGCAGGGGCCCCCTGACACCGGGGAGCTGTTTTTT.

The J gene is TRBJ2-7, the V gene TRBV7-2, with a possible D match to TRBD1 (6 bases). Trimming took 0 bases from V and 1 from J, leaving 10 bases between them. CDR3 length equals 15 residues. Per germline, CDR1 SGHTA and CDR2 FQGNSA. The CDR3 loop reads CASSLAGAKSYEQYF. The DNA of the CDR3 is TGTGCCAGCAGCTTAGCGGGGGCCAAGTCCTACGAGCAGTACTTC.

The rearrangement joins TRBV3-1 (or the pseudogene TRBV3-2) to TRBJ1-2; D is ambiguous. Germline V gene data show CDR1 as LGHDT and CDR2 as YNNKEL (reference sequence). V lost 3 bases and J lost 0, with 8 bases in between. The CDR3 has 14 amino acids. The CDR3 loop reads CASSHPNPNYGYTF. The CDR3 nucleotides are TGTGCCAGCAGCCACCCCAATCCTAACTATGGCTACACCTTC.

The rearrangement joins TRBV5-8 to TRBJ1-4, with 7 bases that match TRBD1. Looked up from germline, CDR1 is SGHTS and CDR2 is YDEGEE. There are 16 residues in the CDR3. Unmatched junction bases numbered 7, after V lost 4 bases and J lost 1 base. CDR3 residues: CASSLGQEQTNEKLFF. DNA for the CDR3: TGTGCCAGCAGCCTTGGACAGGAGCAAACTAATGAAAAACTGTTTTTT.

The chain links TRBV7-7 to TRBJ2-7; D is possibly TRBD2 (5 bases). This CDR3 contains 15 residues. Germline CDR1 is SSHAT and CDR2 is FNYEAQ (reference sequence). V lost 1 base and J 0 bases, leaving 10 bases between the germline ends. CDR3: CASSLVEGSSYEQYF. Here the CDR3 DNA reads TGTGCCAGCAGCTTAGTTGAGGGCAGCTCCTACGAGCAGTACTTC.

The CDR3 DNA follows: TGTGCCTCAAATCAGACAGGGCTCCAAGAGACCCAGTACTTC. This sequence encodes CASNQTGLQETQYF. The chain recombines TRBV6-5 with TRBJ2-5; 7 bases map to TRBD1. Per the germline V gene, CDR1 is MNHEY and CDR2 is SVGAGI. The CDR3 spans 14 residues. J was trimmed by 1 base and V by 11 bases; bases with no gene match: 10.

This chain joins TRBV28 and TRBJ1-5; the match to TRBD1 covers 7 bases. J lost 5 bases, V lost 6 bases, and 10 bases had no gene match. The CDR3 sequence is 15 residues long. The germline V gene encodes CDR1 MDHEN and CDR2 SYDVKM. Here the CDR3 DNA reads TGTGCCAGCAGGCCAGGACAGGCCTGGGATCAGCCCCAGCATTTT. This encodes CASRPGQAWDQPQHF.